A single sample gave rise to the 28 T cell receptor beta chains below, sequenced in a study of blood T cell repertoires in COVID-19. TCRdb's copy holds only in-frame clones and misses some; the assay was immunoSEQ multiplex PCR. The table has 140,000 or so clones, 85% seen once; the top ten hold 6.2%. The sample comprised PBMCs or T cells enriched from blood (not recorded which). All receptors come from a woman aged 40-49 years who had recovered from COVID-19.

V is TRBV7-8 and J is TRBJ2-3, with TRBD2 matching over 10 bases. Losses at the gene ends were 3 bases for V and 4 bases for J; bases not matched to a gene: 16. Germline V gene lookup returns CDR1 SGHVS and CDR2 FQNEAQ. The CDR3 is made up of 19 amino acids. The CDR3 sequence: CASSFTTAGGLLLSDTQYF. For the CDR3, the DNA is TGTGCCAGCAGCTTTACAACAGCGGGGGGGCTTCTATTATCAGATACGCAGTATTTT.

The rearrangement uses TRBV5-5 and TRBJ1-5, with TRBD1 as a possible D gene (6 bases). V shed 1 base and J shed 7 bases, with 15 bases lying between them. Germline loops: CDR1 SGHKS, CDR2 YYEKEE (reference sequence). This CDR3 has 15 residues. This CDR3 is CASSLTGHTDQPQHF. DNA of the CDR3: TGTGCCAGCAGCTTGACGGGACACACGGACCAGCCCCAGCATTTT.

The CDR3 loop reads CASSVAGTGYNEQFF. The CDR3, as DNA: TGTGCCAGCAGCGTTGCGGGGACAGGGTACAATGAGCAGTTCTTC. J is TRBJ2-1 and V is TRBV9; 9 bases align to TRBD1. Germline V lookup: CDR1 SGDLS, CDR2 YYNGEE. The CDR3 has 15 residues. Losses at the gene ends were 2 bases for V and 4 bases for J; bases not matched to a gene: 4.

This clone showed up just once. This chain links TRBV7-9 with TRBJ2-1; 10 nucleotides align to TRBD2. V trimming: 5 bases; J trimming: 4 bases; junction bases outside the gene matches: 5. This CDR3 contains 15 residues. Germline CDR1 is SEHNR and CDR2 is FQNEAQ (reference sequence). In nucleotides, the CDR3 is TGTGCCAGCAGCATTAGCGGGGGGCCTTACAATGAGCAGTTCTTC. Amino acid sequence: CASSISGGPYNEQFF.

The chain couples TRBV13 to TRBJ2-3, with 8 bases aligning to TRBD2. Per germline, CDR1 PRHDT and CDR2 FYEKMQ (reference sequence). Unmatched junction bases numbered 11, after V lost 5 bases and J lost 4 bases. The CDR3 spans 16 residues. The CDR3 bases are TGTGCCAGCAGCCCCCTAGGGGCGGGGGGATCAGATACGCAGTATTTT. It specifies CASSPLGAGGSDTQYF.

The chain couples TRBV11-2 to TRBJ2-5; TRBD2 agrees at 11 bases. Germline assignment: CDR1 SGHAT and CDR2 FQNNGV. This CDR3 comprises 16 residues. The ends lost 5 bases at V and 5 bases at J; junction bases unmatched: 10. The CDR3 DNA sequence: TGTGCCAGCAGCCTTAGCGGGGGGGTACAATTTGAGACCCAGTACTTC. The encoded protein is CASSLSGGVQFETQYF.

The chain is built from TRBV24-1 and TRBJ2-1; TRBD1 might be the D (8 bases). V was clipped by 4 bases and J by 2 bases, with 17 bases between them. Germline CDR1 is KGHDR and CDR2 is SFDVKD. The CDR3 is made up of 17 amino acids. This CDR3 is CATSEPKQGGTYNEQFF. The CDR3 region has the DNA TGTGCCACCAGTGAGCCCAAACAGGGGGGGACCTACAATGAGCAGTTCTTC.

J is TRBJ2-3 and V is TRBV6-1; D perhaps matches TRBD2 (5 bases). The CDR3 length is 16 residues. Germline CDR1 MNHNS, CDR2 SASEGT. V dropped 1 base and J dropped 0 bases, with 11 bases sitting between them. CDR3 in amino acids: CASSEVGGTSTDTQYF. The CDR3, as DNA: TGTGCCAGCAGTGAAGTAGGAGGAACTAGCACAGATACGCAGTATTTT.

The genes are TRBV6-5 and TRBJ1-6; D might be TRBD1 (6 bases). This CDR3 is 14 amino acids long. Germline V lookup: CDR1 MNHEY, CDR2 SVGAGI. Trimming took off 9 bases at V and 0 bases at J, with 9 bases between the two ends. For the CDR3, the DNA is TGTGCCAGTAAACAGGGCTCCTATAATTCACCCCTCCACTTT. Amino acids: CASKQGSYNSPLHF.

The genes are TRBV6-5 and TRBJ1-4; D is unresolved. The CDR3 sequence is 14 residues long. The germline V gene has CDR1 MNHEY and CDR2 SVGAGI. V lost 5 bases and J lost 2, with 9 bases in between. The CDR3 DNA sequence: TGTGCCAGCAGTAAGGGAGATACTAATGAAAAACTGTTTTTT. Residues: CASSKGDTNEKLFF.

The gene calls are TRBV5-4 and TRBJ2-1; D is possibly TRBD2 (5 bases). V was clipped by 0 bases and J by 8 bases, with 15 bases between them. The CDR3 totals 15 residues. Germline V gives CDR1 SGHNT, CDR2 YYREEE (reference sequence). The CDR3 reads CASSLVSLATDEQFF. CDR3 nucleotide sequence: TGTGCCAGCAGCTTGGTTTCCCTAGCTACCGATGAGCAGTTCTTC.

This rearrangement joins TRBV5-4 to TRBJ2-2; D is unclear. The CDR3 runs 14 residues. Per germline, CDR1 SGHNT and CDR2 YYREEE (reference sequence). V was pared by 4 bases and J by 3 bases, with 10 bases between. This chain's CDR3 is CASSLGTYTGELFF. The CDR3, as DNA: TGTGCCAGCAGCCTCGGTACCTACACCGGGGAGCTGTTTTTT.

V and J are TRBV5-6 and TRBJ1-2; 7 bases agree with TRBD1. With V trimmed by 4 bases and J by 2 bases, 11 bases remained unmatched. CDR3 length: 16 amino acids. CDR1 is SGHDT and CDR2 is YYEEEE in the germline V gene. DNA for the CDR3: TGTGCCAGCAGCACCGGACAGGTTTTTTTCAACTATGGCTACACCTTC. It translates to CASSTGQVFFNYGYTF.

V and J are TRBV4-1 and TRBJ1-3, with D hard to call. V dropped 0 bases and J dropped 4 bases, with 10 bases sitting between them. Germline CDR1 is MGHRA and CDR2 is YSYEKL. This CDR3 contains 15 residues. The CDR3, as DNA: TGCGCCAGCAGCCAAGAGGGCACCCGAGGAAACACCATATATTTT. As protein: CASSQEGTRGNTIYF.

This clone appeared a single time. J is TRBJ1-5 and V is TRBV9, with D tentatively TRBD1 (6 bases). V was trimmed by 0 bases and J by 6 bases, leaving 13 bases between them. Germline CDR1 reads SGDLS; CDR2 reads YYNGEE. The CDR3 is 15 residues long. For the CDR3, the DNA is TGTGCCAGCAGCGTAGAAGGGTCCAGGGGTCAGCCCCAGCATTTT. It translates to CASSVEGSRGQPQHF.

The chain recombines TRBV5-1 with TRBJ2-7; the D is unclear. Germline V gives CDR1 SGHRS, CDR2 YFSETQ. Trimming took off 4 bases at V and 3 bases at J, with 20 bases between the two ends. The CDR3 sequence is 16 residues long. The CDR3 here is CASSPTSGSPHYEQYF. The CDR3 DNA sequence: TGCGCCAGCAGCCCCACCTCCGGGTCTCCCCACTACGAGCAGTACTTC.

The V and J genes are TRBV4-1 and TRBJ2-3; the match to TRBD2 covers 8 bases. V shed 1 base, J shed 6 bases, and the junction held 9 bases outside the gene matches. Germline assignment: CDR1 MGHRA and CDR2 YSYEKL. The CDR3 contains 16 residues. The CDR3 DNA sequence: TGCGCCAGCAGCCAAGTGGGGGGCGGGGGGATGGATACGCAGTATTTT. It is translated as CASSQVGGGGMDTQYF.

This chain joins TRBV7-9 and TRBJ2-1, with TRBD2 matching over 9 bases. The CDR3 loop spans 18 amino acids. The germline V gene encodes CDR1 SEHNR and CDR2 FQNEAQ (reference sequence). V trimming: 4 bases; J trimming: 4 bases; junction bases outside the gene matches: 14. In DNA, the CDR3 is TGTGCCAGCAGCTATATAGCGGGAGAGTGGGAGTGGTACAATGAGCAGTTCTTC. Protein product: CASSYIAGEWEWYNEQFF. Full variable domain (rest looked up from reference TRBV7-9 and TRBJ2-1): DTGVSQNPRHKITKRGQNVTFRCDPISEHNRLYWYRQTLGQGPEFLTYFQNEAQLEKSRLLSDRFSAERPKGSFSTLEIQRTEQGDSAMYLCASSYIAGEWEWYNEQFFGPGTRLTVL.

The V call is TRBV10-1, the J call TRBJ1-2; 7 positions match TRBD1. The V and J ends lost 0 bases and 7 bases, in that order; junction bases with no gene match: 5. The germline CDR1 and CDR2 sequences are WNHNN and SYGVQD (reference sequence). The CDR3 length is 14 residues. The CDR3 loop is CASSESTGVSGYTF. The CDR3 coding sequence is TGCGCCAGCAGTGAGTCCACAGGGGTTAGTGGCTACACCTTC.

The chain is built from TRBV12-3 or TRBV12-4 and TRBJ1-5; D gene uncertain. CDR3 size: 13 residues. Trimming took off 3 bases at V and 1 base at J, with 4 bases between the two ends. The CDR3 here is CASSLGSNQPQHF. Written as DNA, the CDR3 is TGTGCCAGCAGTTTGGGCAGCAATCAGCCCCAGCATTTT.

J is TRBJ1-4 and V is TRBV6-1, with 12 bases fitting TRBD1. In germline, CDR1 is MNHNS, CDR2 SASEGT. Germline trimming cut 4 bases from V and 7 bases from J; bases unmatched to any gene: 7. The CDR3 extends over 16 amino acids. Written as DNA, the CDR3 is TGTGCCAGCAGTGTCGGACCGGGACAGGGGGCTGAAAAACTGTTTTTT. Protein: CASSVGPGQGAEKLFF.

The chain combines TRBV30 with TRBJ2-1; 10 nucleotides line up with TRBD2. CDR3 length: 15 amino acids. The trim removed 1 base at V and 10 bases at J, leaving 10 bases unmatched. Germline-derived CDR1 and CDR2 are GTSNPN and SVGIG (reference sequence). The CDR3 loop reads CAWSEGLAGVEEQFF. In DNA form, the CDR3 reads TGTGCCTGGAGTGAGGGGCTAGCGGGAGTGGAGGAGCAGTTCTTC.

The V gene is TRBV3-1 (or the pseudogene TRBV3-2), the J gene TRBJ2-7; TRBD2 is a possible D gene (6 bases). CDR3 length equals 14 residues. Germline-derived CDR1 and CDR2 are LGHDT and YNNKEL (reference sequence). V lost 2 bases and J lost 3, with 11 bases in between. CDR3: CASSQLRRDYEQYF. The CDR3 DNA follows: TGTGCCAGCAGCCAACTAAGGCGGGACTACGAGCAGTACTTC.

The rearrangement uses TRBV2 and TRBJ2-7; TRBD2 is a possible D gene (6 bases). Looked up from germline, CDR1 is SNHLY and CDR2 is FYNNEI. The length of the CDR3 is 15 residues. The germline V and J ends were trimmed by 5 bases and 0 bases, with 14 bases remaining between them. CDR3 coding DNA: TGTGCCAGCAGTCAAAGCGGGCTCAGCTCCTACGAGCAGTACTTC. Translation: CASSQSGLSSYEQYF.

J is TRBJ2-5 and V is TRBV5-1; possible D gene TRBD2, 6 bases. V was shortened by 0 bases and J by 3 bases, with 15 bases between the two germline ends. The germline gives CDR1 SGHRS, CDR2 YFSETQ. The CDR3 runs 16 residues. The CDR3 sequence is CASSLGRASVKETQYF. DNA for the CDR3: TGCGCCAGCAGCTTGGGGCGGGCTAGCGTAAAAGAGACCCAGTACTTC.

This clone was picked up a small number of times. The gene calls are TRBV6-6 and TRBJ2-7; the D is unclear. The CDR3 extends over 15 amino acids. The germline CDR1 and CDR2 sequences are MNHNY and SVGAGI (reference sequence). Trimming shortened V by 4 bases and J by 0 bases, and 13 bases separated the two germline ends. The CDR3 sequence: CASSSPGQSSYEQYF. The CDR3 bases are TGTGCCAGCAGTTCACCGGGTCAAAGCTCCTACGAGCAGTACTTC.

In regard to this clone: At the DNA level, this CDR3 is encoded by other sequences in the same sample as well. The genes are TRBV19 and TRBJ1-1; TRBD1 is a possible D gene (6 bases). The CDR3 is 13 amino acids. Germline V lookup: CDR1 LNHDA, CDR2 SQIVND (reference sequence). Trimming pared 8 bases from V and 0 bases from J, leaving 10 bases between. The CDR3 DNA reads TGTGCCAGTTCGCGGGGGCTGAACACTGAAGCTTTCTTT. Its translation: CASSRGLNTEAFF.

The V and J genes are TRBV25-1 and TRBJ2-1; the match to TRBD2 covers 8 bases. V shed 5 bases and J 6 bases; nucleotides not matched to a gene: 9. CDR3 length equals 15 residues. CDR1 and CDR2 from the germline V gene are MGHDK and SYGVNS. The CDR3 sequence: CASSREGGSFNEQFF. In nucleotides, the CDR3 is TGTGCCAGCAGTCGGGAGGGCGGGAGTTTCAATGAGCAGTTCTTC.